The subject of this entry is one TCR beta chain. Its cognate antigen is unknown. This specimen comes from a study of monozygotic twins with inflammatory bowel disease. Study-level results: Twins with IBD had fewer clonotypes in common with others than healthy twins, particularly during disease activity.

TCRdb reprocessed the 5' RACE reads and reports one entry per CDR3 protein, with no DNA. The sample has under 350,000 distinct CDR3 sequences; the top ten hold less than 6.5%. Germline CDR1 is DFQATT and CDR2 is SNEGSKA (reference sequence). The CDR3 totals 12 residues. The gene calls are TRBV20-1 and TRBJ1-2. The specimen was blood. This TCR derives from a human donor with ulcerative colitis or Crohn's disease, or a healthy co-twin of an affected twin (not recorded which). CDR3 residues: CSAIDQNYGYTF.